What follows describes a single TCR beta chain. The antigen is undetermined. This record comes from a study of OX40 agonist ivuxolimab in advanced cancers. Across the whole study: Patients received the agonistic anti-OX40 (CD134) antibody ivuxolimab. Dose-escalation patients had hepatocellular carcinoma, melanoma, renal cell or head and neck cancer.

Germline V lookup: CDR1 SGHTA, CDR2 FQGTGA. The CDR3 is made up of 16 amino acids. V dropped 0 bases and J dropped 3; count of bases not matched to a gene: 2. Overall study findings and caveats: Expanded clones belonging to CD8+ T cells outnumbered, on average, those of CD4+.

The assay was immunoSEQ multiplex PCR, and TCRdb's table has in-frame clones only and misses some. The sample holds more than 65,000 clones, roughly nine tenths seen once. Specimen: CD4+ or CD8+ T cells sorted from blood, collected in a trial of the OX40 agonist ivuxolimab. The clonotype was recovered from an adult with an advanced solid tumor such as melanoma, head and neck, liver or kidney cancer. The rearrangement uses TRBV7-3 and TRBJ2-1; 10 positions agree with TRBD2. CDR3 sequence: CASSLTAGGYYNEQFF. Here the CDR3 DNA reads TGTGCCAGCAGCTTAACAGCGGGAGGGTACTACAATGAGCAGTTCTTC.